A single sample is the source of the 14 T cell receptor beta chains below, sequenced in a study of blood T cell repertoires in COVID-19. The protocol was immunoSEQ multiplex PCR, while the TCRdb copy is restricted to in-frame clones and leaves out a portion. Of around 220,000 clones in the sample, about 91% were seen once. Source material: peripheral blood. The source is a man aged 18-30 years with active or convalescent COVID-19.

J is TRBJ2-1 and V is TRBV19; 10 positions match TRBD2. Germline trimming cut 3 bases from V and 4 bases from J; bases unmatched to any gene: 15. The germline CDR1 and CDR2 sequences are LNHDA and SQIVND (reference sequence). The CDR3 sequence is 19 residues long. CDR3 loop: CASSMPKTATSGLYNEQFF. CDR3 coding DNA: TGTGCCAGTAGTATGCCAAAAACCGCGACTAGCGGGCTATACAATGAGCAGTTCTTC.

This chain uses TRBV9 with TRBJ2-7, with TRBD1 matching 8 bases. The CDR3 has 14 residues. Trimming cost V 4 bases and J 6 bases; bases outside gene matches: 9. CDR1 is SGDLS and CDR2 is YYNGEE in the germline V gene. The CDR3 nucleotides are TGTGCCAGCAGCCCCTGGACAGGGAAGGGCGAGCAGTACTTC. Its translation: CASSPWTGKGEQYF.

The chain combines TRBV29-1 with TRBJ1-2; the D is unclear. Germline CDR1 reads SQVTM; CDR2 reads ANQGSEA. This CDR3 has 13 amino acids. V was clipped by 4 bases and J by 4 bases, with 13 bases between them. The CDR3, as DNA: TGCAGCGTTGGGAGCCCTCCGACCTATGGCTACACCTTC. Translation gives CSVGSPPTYGYTF.

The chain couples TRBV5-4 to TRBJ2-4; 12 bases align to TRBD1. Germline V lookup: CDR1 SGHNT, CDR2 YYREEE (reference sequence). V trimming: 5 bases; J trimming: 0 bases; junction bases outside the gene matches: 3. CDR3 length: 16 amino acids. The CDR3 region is CASSGTGGVAKNIQYF. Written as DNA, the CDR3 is TGTGCCAGCAGTGGGACAGGGGGCGTAGCCAAAAACATTCAGTACTTC.

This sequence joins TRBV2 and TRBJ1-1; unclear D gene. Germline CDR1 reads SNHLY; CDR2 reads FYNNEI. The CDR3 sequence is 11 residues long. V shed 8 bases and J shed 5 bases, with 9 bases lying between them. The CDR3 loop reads CASSVRTEAFF. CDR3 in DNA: TGTGCCAGCTCCGTACGGACTGAAGCTTTCTTT.

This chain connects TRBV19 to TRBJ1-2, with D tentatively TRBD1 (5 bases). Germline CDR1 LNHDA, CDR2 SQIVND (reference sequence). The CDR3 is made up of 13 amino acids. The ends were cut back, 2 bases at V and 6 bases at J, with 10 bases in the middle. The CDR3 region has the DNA TGTGCCAGTAGTATACCAGGGCAGGATGGCTACACCTTC. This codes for CASSIPGQDGYTF.

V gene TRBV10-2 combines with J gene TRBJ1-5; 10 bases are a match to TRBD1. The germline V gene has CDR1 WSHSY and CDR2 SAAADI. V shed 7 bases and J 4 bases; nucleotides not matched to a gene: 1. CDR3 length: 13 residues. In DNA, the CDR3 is TGCGCCAGCAAGGGACAGGGGAATCAGCCCCAGCATTTT. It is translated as CASKGQGNQPQHF.

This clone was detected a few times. CDR3: CASSLEGQLPMNTEAFF. The DNA for the CDR3 is TGTGCCAGCAGCTTAGAAGGACAGTTACCAATGAACACTGAAGCTTTCTTT. V gene TRBV11-3 combines with J gene TRBJ1-1; weak D call: TRBD1 (6 bases). This CDR3 comprises 17 residues. Germline V gene sequence: CDR1 SGHNT, CDR2 YENEEA. V dropped 0 bases and J dropped 0 bases, with 14 bases sitting between them.

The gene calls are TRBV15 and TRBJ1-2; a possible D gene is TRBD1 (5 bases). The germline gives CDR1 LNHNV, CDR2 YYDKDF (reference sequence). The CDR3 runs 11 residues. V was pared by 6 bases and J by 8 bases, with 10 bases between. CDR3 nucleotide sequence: TGTGCCACCAGGGGGGGGTCCGGCTACACCTTC. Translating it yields CATRGGSGYTF.

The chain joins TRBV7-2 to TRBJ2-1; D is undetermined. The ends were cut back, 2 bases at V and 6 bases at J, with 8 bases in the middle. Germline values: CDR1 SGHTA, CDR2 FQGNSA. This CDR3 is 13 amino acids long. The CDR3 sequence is CASSLNPRNEQFF. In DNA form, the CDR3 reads TGTGCCAGCAGCTTAAACCCGCGCAATGAGCAGTTCTTC.

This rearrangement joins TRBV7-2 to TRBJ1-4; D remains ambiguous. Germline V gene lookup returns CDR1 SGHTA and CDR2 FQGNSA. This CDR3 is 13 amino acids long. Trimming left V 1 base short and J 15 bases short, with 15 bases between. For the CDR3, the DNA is TGTGCCAGCAGCTTAGAGTCTGGAGGACGTATGTTTTTT. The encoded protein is CASSLESGGRMFF.

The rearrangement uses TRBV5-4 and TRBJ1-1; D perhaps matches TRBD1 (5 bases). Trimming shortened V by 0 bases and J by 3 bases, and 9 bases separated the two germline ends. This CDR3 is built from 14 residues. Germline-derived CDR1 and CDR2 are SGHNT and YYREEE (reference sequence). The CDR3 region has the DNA TGTGCCAGCAGCTTGGGGGGCACCCACACTGAAGCTTTCTTT. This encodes CASSLGGTHTEAFF.

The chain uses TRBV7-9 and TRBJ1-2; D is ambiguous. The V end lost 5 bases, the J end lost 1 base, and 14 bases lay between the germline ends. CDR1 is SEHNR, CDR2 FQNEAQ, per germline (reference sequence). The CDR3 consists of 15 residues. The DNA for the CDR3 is TGTGCCAGCAGCCGCGAGAGCGGGCTTAACTATGGCTACACCTTC. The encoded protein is CASSRESGLNYGYTF.

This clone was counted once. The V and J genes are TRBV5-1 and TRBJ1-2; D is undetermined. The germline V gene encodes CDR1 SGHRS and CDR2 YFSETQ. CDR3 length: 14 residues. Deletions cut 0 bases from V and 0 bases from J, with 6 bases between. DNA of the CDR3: TGCGCCAGCAGCTTGGATATAGCTAACTATGGCTACACCTTC. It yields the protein CASSLDIANYGYTF.